These 13 T cell receptor beta chains were sequenced from one sample in a study of CXCR3-negative and CXCR3-positive naive CD8 T cells. Findings of the study overall: Compared with CXCR3-negative naive cells, CXCR3-positive naive cells showed more hydrophobic TRB CDR3s.

These TCRs' antigens remain unknown. The libraries of TRB cDNA were prepared using 5' RACE with UMI labels. Each CDR3 protein gets one entry in TCRdb, which reprocessed the 5' RACE reads and gives no DNA. Here the sample table reports 150,000 to 160,000 distinct CDR3 sequences. The specimen was naive CXCR3+ CD8+ T cells from blood. Subset described: CD45RO-CCR7+CD27+CD95- naive CD8+ T cells expressing CXCR3 (TNR3+). These receptors were taken from a human donor in good health. Some clones in this sample may be carry-over from other donors' samples.

The chain combines TRBV28 with TRBJ1-1; without DNA, the TCRdb call of TRBD1 cannot be checked. CDR1 is MDHEN and CDR2 is SYDVKM in the germline V gene. The CDR3 loop spans 13 amino acids. The CDR3 protein is CASSTHPGGDPFF.

The chain has TRBV14 and TRBJ2-4; TCRdb proposes TRBD1, but this gene call is untestable without DNA. This CDR3 is 13 amino acids long. The germline CDR1 and CDR2 sequences are SGHDN and FVKESK. The CDR3 loop reads CANRPRGGNIQYF.

This chain joins TRBV5-6 and TRBJ2-2. This CDR3 contains 13 residues. Looked up from germline, CDR1 is SGHDT and CDR2 is YYEEEE. CDR3 in amino acids: CASSFGEAGELFF.

The chain links TRBV27 to TRBJ2-7. The CDR3 length is 13 residues. Germline V CDR1 and CDR2: MNHEY, SMNVEV (reference sequence). CDR3 region: CASRPGGFYEQYF.

The chain couples TRBV16 to TRBJ2-7; the TCRdb call, TRBD1, lacks DNA for checking. This CDR3 has 16 residues. CDR1 and CDR2 (germline): KGHSY, FQNENV. CDR3 residues: CASSPTGFIVPYEQYF.

This chain joins TRBV7-6 and TRBJ2-5; as DNA is missing, the TRBD2 call by TCRdb cannot be tested. The germline CDR1 and CDR2 sequences are SGHVS and FNYEAQ. This CDR3 is built from 12 residues. The CDR3: CGSGEYQETQYF.

The chain links TRBV7-1 to TRBJ2-7; absent DNA, TCRdb's TRBD1 call cannot be checked. TRBV7-1 is identified as an open reading frame with a role that is uncertain. CDR3 length: 15 residues. CDR3 sequence reads: CASSSPDRGSDEQYF.

The rearrangement links TRBV4-1 to TRBJ2-1; the TCRdb call, TRBD1, lacks DNA for checking. CDR1 and CDR2 from the germline V gene are MGHRA and YSYEKL. This CDR3 region has 15 residues. The CDR3 region is CASSQDRDIVNEQFF.

The chain uses TRBV29-1 and TRBJ1-1. This CDR3 contains 13 residues. Germline-derived CDR1 and CDR2 are SQVTM and ANQGSEA. The CDR3 loop is CSVARGGNTEAFF.

This chain links TRBV29-1 with TRBJ2-7; checking the TCRdb D call of TRBD2 is not possible without DNA. CDR1 and CDR2 from the germline V gene are SQVTM and ANQGSEA. The CDR3 is 12 residues long. This CDR3 is CSAEVAGYEQYF.

This chain uses TRBV9 with TRBJ1-2; TCRdb gives TRBD1 as the D gene, but with no DNA this cannot be confirmed. The CDR3 covers 15 residues. Germline CDR1 and CDR2: SGDLS and YYNGEE. This CDR3 is CASSTVTDGWEGYTF.

The chain uses TRBV13 and TRBJ2-6. CDR3 size: 15 residues. Germline V gene sequence: CDR1 PRHDT, CDR2 FYEKMQ (reference sequence). The CDR3 region is CASSPGRSGANVLTF.

V gene TRBV20-1 combines with J gene TRBJ2-7; TCRdb proposes TRBD1, but this gene call is untestable without DNA. Germline lookup yields CDR1 DFQATT and CDR2 SNEGSKA (reference sequence). CDR3 size: 13 residues. This chain's CDR3 is CSARERGTYEQYF.